Below are 13 T cell receptor beta chains sequenced from a single sample in a study of T cells in tuberculosis. Clones were read by immunoSEQ multiplex PCR, and TCRdb kept only the in-frame ones, dropping some. The sample has about 30,000 clones, 92% seen once. Time point specified: new active TB diagnosis, blood taken before or within 7 days of starting treatment. Sequenced material: PBMCs, taken at tuberculosis diagnosis. These receptors were obtained from an adult with tuberculosis.

The chain couples TRBV5-1 to TRBJ1-6; 8 nucleotides align to TRBD1. Germline loops: CDR1 SGHRS, CDR2 YFSETQ. The junction had 13 bases not matched to a gene; V was cut back by 7 bases and J by 7 bases. The CDR3 consists of 16 residues. CDR3 sequence: CASSTGTGGRNSPLHF. The CDR3 DNA reads as TGCGCCAGCTCAACCGGGACAGGAGGACGAAATTCACCCCTCCACTTT.

The chain combines TRBV25-1 with TRBJ2-1; TRBD2 agrees at 9 bases. The CDR3 is made up of 16 amino acids. The junction had 7 bases not matched to a gene; V was cut back by 1 base and J by 6 bases. The germline V gene encodes CDR1 MGHDK and CDR2 SYGVNS. CDR3 sequence reads: CASSESLAGRSNEQFF. For the CDR3, the DNA is TGTGCCAGCAGTGAATCACTAGCGGGCCGGTCCAATGAGCAGTTCTTC.

In its sample, this clone was seen a few times. The junction does not match germline at one end; this may be a read error. Other nucleotide sequences in the sample specify the same CDR3. The chain recombines TRBV5-6 with TRBJ1-6; 10 bases match TRBD1. Germline values: CDR1 SGHDT, CDR2 YYEEEE. The CDR3 runs to 14 residues. Here the CDR3 DNA reads TGTGCCAGCAGCTGGGACAGGGGAAATTCACCCCTCCATTTT. Translation: CASSWDRGNSPLHF.

This chain uses TRBV5-1 with TRBJ1-2; 10 bases are shared with TRBD1. V dropped 7 bases and J dropped 7; count of bases not matched to a gene: 10. The CDR3 is 14 residues long. In germline, CDR1 is SGHRS, CDR2 YFSETQ. The CDR3 sequence: CASGTGVPSVGYTF. The CDR3 bases are TGCGCCAGCGGGACAGGGGTTCCGAGCGTTGGCTACACCTTC.

The genes are TRBV7-2 and TRBJ2-2, with D possibly matching TRBD1 (7 bases). Deletions cut 4 bases from V and 5 bases from J, with 11 bases between. The CDR3 has 14 amino acids. Germline V gene sequence: CDR1 SGHTA, CDR2 FQGNSA. CDR3 bases: TGTGCCAGCAGCTCGACAGGGAGGACCGGGGAGCTGTTTTTT. It encodes CASSSTGRTGELFF.

This clone has a single count. The sample holds other DNA sequences that translate to the same CDR3. The V and J genes are TRBV9 and TRBJ2-7, with D hard to call. The CDR3 is 13 amino acids. The V end was cut by 0 bases, the J end by 2 bases, with 6 bases between. Per germline, CDR1 SGDLS and CDR2 YYNGEE. The DNA of the CDR3 is TGTGCCAGCAGCGTAGGGCAGACCTACGAGCAGTACTTC. Translated, it gives CASSVGQTYEQYF. Supplemented by reference TRBV9 and TRBJ2-7, the full variable domain reads DSGVTQTPKHLITATGQRVTLRCSPRSGDLSVYWYQQSLDQGLQFLIQYYNGEERAKGNILERFSAQQFPDLHSELNLSSLELGDSALYFCASSVGQTYEQYFGPGTRLTVT.

J is TRBJ2-7 and V is TRBV2; D perhaps matches TRBD2 (5 bases). The V gene lost 3 bases and the J gene lost 0 bases, with 12 bases spanning the gap. Germline values: CDR1 SNHLY, CDR2 FYNNEI. CDR3 size: 15 residues. CDR3 in amino acids: CASSDGQRASYEQYF. CDR3 sequence (DNA): TGTGCCAGCAGTGATGGTCAGAGGGCCTCCTACGAGCAGTACTTC. Drawing the rest from reference TRBV2 and TRBJ2-7, the complete variable domain is EPEVTQTPSHQVTQMGQEVILRCVPISNHLYFYWYRQILGQKVEFLVSFYNNEISEKSEIFDDQFSVERPDGSNFTLKIRSTKLEDSAMYFCASSDGQRASYEQYFGPGTRLTVT.

The rearrangement uses TRBV5-6 and TRBJ1-1; D remains ambiguous. V lost 0 bases to trimming and J lost 4 bases, with 4 bases between them. The germline gives CDR1 SGHDT, CDR2 YYEEEE. This CDR3 comprises 12 residues. DNA for the CDR3: TGTGCCAGCAGCTTGGTGGCCACTGAAGCTTTCTTT. It translates to CASSLVATEAFF. Full variable domain (rest looked up from reference TRBV5-6 and TRBJ1-1): DAGVTQSPTHLIKTRGQQVTLRCSPKSGHDTVSWYQQALGQGPQFIFQYYEEEERQRGNFPDRFSGHQFPNYSSELNVNALLLGDSALYLCASSLVATEAFFGQGTRLTVV.

The chain uses TRBV18 and TRBJ2-1; a possible D gene is TRBD2 (6 bases). There are 15 residues in the CDR3. V lost 3 bases to trimming and J lost 1 base, with 10 bases between them. The germline CDR1 and CDR2 sequences are KGHSH and LQKENI. CDR3 nucleotide sequence: TGTGCCAGCTCACCCGCTAGCGAATCCTACAATGAGCAGTTCTTC. Translating gives CASSPASESYNEQFF.

The V and J genes are TRBV28 and TRBJ1-3; 7 positions agree with TRBD1. The germline gives CDR1 MDHEN, CDR2 SYDVKM. V shed 4 bases and J 0 bases; nucleotides not matched to a gene: 6. The CDR3 totals 16 residues. The CDR3 coding sequence is TGTGCCAGCAGTTCGGACAGGCGAACCTCTGGAAACACCATATATTTT. Translated, it gives CASSSDRRTSGNTIYF.

The chain has TRBV30 and TRBJ1-4, with D tentatively TRBD1 (6 bases). The CDR3 totals 17 residues. The ends were cut back, 1 base at V and 5 bases at J, with 20 bases in the middle. CDR1 GTSNPN and CDR2 SVGIG come from the germline V gene (reference sequence). CDR3 nucleotide sequence: TGTGCCTGGAGTGCTATAGTCAGGGGACACGCAAATGAAAAACTGTTTTTT. It yields the protein CAWSAIVRGHANEKLFF.

V usage is TRBV12-5 and J usage is TRBJ1-5; 9 bases map to TRBD1. CDR3 length: 15 residues. Trimming cost V 5 bases and J 1 base; bases outside gene matches: 3. The germline V gene encodes CDR1 LGHNT and CDR2 FRNRAP. The CDR3 DNA sequence: TGTGCTAGTGGTAAGGGACAGGGAAGCAATCAGCCCCAGCATTTT. Its translation is CASGKGQGSNQPQHF.

The chain has TRBV7-8 and TRBJ2-2; D is ambiguous. In germline, CDR1 is SGHVS, CDR2 FQNEAQ. The CDR3 consists of 14 residues. V lost 4 bases and J lost 6, with 12 bases in between. CDR3: CASSSLHDSGELFF. In nucleotides, the CDR3 is TGTGCCAGCAGCTCGTTACACGATTCCGGGGAGCTGTTTTTT.